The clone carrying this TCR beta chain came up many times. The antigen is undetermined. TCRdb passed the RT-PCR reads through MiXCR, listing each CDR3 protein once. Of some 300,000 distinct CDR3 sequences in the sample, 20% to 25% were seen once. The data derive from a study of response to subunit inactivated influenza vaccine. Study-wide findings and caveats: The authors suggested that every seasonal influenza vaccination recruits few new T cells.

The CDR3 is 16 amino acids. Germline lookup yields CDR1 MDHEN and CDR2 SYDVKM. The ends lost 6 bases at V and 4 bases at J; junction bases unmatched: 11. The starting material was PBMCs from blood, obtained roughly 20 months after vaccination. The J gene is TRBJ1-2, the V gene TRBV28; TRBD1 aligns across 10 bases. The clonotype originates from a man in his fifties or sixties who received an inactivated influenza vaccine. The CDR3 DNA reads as TGTGCCAGCAGCCCCGCCGGGACAGGGGTGGCCTATGGCTACACCTTC. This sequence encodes CASSPAGTGVAYGYTF.